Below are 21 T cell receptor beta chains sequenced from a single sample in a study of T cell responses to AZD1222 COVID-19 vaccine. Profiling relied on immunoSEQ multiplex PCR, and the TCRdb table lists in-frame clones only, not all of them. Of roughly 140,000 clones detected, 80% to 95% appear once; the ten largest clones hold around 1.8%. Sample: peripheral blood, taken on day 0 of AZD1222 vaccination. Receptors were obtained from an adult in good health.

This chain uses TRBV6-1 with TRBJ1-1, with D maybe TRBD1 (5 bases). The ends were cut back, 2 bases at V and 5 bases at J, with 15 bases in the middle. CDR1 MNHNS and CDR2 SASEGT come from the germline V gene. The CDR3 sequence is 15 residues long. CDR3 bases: TGTGCCAGCAGTGAATGGGGGGGGTCTAGGACTGAAGCTTTCTTT. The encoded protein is CASSEWGGSRTEAFF.

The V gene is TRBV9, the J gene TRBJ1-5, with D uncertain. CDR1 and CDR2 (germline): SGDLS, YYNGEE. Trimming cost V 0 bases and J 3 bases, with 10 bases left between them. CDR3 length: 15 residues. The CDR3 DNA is TGTGCCAGCAGCGTAGCCACGGGTCCCAATCAGCCCCAGCATTTT. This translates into CASSVATGPNQPQHF. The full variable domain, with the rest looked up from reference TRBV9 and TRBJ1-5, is DSGVTQTPKHLITATGQRVTLRCSPRSGDLSVYWYQQSLDQGLQFLIQYYNGEERAKGNILERFSAQQFPDLHSELNLSSLELGDSALYFCASSVATGPNQPQHFGDGTRLSIL.

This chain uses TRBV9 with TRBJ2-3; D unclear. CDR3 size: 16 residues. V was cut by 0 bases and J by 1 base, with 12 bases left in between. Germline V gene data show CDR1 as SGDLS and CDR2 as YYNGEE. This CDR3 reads CASSVGAYEGTDTQYF. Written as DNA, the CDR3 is TGTGCCAGCAGCGTAGGTGCCTATGAGGGCACAGATACGCAGTATTTT.

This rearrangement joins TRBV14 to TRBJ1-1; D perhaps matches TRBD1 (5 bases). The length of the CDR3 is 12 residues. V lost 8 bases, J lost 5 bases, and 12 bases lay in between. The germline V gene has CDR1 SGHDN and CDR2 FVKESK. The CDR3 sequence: CASGRGRTEAFF. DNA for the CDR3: TGTGCCAGCGGCCGGGGGAGAACTGAAGCTTTCTTT.

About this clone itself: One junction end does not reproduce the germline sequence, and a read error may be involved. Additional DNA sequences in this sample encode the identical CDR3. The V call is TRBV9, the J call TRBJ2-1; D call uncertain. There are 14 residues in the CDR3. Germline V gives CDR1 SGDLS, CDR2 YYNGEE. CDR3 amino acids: CASSVGVRPNEQFF. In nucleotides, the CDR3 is TGTGCCAGCAGCGTAGGGGTTCGGCCCAATGAACAGTTCTTC. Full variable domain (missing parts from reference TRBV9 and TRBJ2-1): DSGVTQTPKHLITATGQRVTLRCSPRSGDLSVYWYQQSLDQGLQFLIQYYNGEERAKGNILERFSAQQFPDLHSELNLSSLELGDSALYFCASSVGVRPNEQFFGPGTRLTVL.

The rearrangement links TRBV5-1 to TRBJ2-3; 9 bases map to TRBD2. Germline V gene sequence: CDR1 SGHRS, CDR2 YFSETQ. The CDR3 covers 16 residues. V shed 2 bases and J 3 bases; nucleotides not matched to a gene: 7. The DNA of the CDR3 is TGCGCCAGCAGCTTTCTCGCTAGCGGGGCTACAGATACGCAGTATTTT. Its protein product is CASSFLASGATDTQYF.

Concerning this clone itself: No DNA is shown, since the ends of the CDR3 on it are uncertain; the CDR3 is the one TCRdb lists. CDR3 loop: CASSIGTGTFGANVLTF. The chain couples TRBV19 to TRBJ2-6; the table's D call, TRBD1, was not checked against the DNA. The V gene's germline CDR1 is LNHDA and CDR2 SQIVND (reference sequence). Ends included, the CDR3 has 17 residues.

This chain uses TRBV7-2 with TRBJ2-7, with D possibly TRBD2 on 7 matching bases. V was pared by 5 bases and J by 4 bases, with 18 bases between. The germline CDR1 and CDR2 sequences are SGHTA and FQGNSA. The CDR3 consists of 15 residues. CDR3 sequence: CASSIGGGPRYEQYF. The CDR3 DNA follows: TGTGCCAGCAGCATAGGCGGGGGCCCGAGGTACGAGCAGTACTTC.

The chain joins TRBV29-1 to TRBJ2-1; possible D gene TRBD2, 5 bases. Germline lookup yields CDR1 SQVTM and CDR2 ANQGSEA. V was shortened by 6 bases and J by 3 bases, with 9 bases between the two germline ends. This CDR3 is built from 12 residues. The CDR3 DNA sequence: TGCAGCGTCGATCGGGGCTACAATGAGCAGTTCTTC. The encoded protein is CSVDRGYNEQFF.

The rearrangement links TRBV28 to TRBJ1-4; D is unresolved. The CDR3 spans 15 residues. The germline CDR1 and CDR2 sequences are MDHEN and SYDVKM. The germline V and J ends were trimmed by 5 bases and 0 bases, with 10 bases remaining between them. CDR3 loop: CASSASGATNEKLFF. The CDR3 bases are TGTGCCAGCAGTGCCTCGGGTGCAACTAATGAAAAACTGTTTTTT.

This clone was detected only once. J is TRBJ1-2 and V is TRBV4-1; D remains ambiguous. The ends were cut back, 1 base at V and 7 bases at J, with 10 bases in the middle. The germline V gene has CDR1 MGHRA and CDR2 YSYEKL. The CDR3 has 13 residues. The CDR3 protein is CASSQGSGIGYTF. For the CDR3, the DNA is TGCGCCAGCAGCCAAGGCTCCGGTATTGGCTACACCTTC.

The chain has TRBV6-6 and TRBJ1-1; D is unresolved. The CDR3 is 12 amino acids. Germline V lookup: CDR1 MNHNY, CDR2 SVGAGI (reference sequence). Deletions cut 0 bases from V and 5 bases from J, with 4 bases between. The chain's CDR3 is CASSYSQTEAFF. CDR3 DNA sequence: TGTGCCAGCAGTTACTCCCAGACTGAAGCTTTCTTT.

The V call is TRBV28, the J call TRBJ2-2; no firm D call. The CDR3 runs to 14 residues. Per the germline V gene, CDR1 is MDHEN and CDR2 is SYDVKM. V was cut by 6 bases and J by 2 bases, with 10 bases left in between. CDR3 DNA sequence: TGTGCCAGCAGGATGGCTAGTAACACCGGGGAGCTGTTTTTT. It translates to CASRMASNTGELFF.

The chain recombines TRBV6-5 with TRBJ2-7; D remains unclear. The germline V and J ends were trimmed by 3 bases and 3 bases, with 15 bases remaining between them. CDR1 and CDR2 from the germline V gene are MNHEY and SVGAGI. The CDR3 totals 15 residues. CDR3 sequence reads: CASSYGFLLNYEQYF. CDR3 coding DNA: TGTGCCAGCAGTTATGGATTTCTCCTTAACTACGAGCAGTACTTC.

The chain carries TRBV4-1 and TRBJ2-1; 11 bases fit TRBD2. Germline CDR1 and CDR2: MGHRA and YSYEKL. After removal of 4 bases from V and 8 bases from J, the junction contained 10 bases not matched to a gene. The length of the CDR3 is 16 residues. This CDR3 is CASSLPLAGGRDEQFF. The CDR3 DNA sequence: TGCGCCAGCAGCCTCCCCCTAGCGGGAGGTAGGGATGAGCAGTTCTTC.

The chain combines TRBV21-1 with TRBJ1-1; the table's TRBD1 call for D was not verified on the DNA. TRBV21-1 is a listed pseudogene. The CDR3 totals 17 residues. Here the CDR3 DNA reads TGTGCCAGCAGCAAACGGGACAGCCTACTTATGAACACTGAAGCTTTCTTT. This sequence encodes CASSKRDSLLMNTEAFF.

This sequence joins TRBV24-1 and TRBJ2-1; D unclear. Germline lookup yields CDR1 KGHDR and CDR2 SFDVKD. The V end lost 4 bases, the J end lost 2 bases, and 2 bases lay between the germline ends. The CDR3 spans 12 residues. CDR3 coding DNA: TGTGCCACCAGTGACCCCTACAATGAGCAGTTCTTC. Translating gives CATSDPYNEQFF.

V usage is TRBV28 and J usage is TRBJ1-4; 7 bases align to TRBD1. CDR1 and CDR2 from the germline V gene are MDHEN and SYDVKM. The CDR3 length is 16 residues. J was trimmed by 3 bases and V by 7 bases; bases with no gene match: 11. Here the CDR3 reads CASTLQGDRANEKLFF. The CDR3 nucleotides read TGTGCCAGCACCCTTCAGGGAGACAGGGCTAATGAAAAACTGTTTTTT.

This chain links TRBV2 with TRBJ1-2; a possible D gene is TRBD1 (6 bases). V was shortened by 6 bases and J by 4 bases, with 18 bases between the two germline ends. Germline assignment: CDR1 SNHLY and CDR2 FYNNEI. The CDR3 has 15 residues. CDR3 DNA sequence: TGTGCCAGCAGGTGGATCAGGGGTATAAGCTATGGCTACACCTTC. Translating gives CASRWIRGISYGYTF.

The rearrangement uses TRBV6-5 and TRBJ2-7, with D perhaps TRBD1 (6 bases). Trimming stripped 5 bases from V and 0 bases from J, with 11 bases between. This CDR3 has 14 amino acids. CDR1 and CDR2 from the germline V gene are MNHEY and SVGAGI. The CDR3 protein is CASSRDTASYEQYF. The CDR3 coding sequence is TGTGCCAGCAGTCGGGACACGGCCTCCTACGAGCAGTACTTC.

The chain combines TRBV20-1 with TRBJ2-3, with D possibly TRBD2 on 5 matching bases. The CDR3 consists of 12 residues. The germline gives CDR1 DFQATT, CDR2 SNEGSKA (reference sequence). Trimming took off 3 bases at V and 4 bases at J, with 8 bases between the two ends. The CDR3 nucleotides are TGCAGTGCTAGTTTGGGAGCAGATACGCAGTATTTT. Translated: CSASLGADTQYF.